This T cell receptor beta chain was documented in a study of control samples from healthy donors and cancer patients. Produced via immunoSEQ multiplex PCR; TCRdb's table is partial and in-frame only. This table has about 98,000 clones, 70% to 80% appearing once. Germline V gene lookup returns CDR1 LGHNA and CDR2 YNFKEQ. This CDR3 is built from 14 residues. V lost 0 bases to trimming and J lost 1 base, with 6 bases between them. The source material was blood. This TCR came from a woman under 40 in good health. This chain links TRBV4-2 with TRBJ1-2; D uncertain. The CDR3 spells CASSQEDGNYGYTF. The CDR3, as DNA: TGTGCCAGCAGCCAAGAGGACGGTAACTATGGCTACACCTTC.